The rows below give T cell receptor beta chains drawn from one sample of a study of OX40 agonist ivuxolimab in advanced cancers. Repertoires were generated with immunoSEQ multiplex PCR, while TCRdb's copy carries only in-frame clones and drops some. The sample shows 60,000 to 80,000 clones, 90% to 95% of them seen only once. The starting material was CD4+ or CD8+ T cells sorted from blood, obtained in a trial of the OX40 agonist ivuxolimab. Source of these receptors: an adult with an advanced solid tumor such as melanoma, head and neck, liver or kidney cancer. Both conserved end residues are part of each CDR3. D genes are given only for firm matches. Rows give clone size only sometimes, using once, few, many, or a class for an expanded clone.

>TRBJ2-1|TRBD2|TRBV19|.
TGTGCCAGTACCCTACTAGCGGGCTACAATGAGCAGTTCTTC
CASTLLAGYNEQFF
>TRBJ2-7|.|TRBV21-1|.
TGTGCCAGCAGCAGGCCCCTAGCGGGCTCCTACGAGCAGTACTTC
CASSRPLAGSYEQYF
>TRBJ2-7|TRBD1|TRBV27|.
TGTGCCAGCAGTTTATGGGGGACAGGGCAATACGAGCAGTACTTC
CASSLWGTGQYEQYF
>TRBJ1-1|TRBD1|TRBV18|.
TGTGCCAGCTCACCGTCAGGGGGGAACACTGAAGCTTTCTTT
CASSPSGGNTEAFF
>TRBJ1-3|.|TRBV19|few
TGTGCCAGTGCTGGTCACACCATATATTTT
CASAGHTIYF
>TRBJ2-7|.|TRBV10-3|.
TGTGCCATCAGTGAGCCGGGAAAACACGAGCAGTACTTC
CAISEPGKHEQYF
>TRBJ2-7|TRBD1|TRBV19|.
TGTGCCAGTAGTTCGGACAGGAACTACGAGCAGTACTTC
CASSSDRNYEQYF
>TRBJ2-2|TRBD1|TRBV5-5|once
TGTGCCAGCAGCCTGGGACAGGGGGCCGGGGAGCTGTTTTTT
CASSLGQGAGELFF
>TRBJ2-7|.|TRBV2|.
TGTGCCAGCAGTGGAAGGGGGGACAAACCCTACGAGCAGTACTTC
CASSGRGDKPYEQYF
>TRBJ2-4|.|TRBV5-1|.
TGCGCCAGCAGCTATAGTACTGGTGGGAACATTCAGTACTTC
CASSYSTGGNIQYF
>TRBJ1-5|.|TRBV4-3|.
TGCGCCAGCAGCCAAGATGGACACCAGAATCAGCCCCAGCATTTT
CASSQDGHQNQPQHF
>TRBJ2-7|TRBD2|TRBV5-4|.
TGTGCCAGCAGCTTGGACAGCCGTAGCGGGGCCCTAAACGAGCAGTACTTC
CASSLDSRSGALNEQYF
>TRBJ1-5|.|TRBV10-3|.
TGTGCCATCAGTGGGGGTGCAAACAATCAGCCCCAGCATTTT
CAISGGANNQPQHF
>TRBJ1-1|.|TRBV7-2|.
TGTGCCAGCAGCTTAAGACCTGCGGACACGGCTTTCTTT
CASSLRPADTAFF
>TRBJ1-5|.|TRBV19|.
TGTGCCAGTAGTATCAGGGGCCTTGCCCAGCCCCAGCATTTT
CASSIRGLAQPQHF
>TRBJ1-2|.|TRBV30|.
TGTGCCTGGAGTGGTCGGGAAGGTCTCTATGGCTACACCTTC
CAWSGREGLYGYTF
>TRBJ1-1|.|TRBV30|once
TGTGCCTGGAGGCGTGGTTCGGCAGAAGCTTTCTTT
CAWRRGSAEAFF
>TRBJ2-7|.|TRBV6-5|.
TGTGCCGTCGGACGGGGTCAGGGATCCTACGAGCAGTACTTC
CAVGRGQGSYEQYF
>TRBJ2-1|TRBD2|TRBV7-9|.
TGTGCCAGCAGCTTATCGGTAGCGGGAAACAATGAGCAGTTCTTC
CASSLSVAGNNEQFF
>TRBJ2-2|.|TRBV11-3|.
TGTGCCAGCAGCTTAGATCCTCCCCCGGAGCCTACCGGGGAGCTGTTTTTT
CASSLDPPPEPTGELFF
>TRBJ1-5|.|TRBV30|.
TGTGCCTGGAGTCAACGGACCGCAGGGTGGAGGGGCAATCAGCCCCAGCATTTT
CAWSQRTAGWRGNQPQHF
>TRBJ2-7|TRBD1|TRBV5-1|.
TGCGCCAGCAGCGTACCGGGACAGACCTACGAGCAGTACTTC
CASSVPGQTYEQYF
>TRBJ1-4|.|TRBV15|.
TGTGCCACCAGCAGAGATCAAGGCGAAAAACTGTTTTTT
CATSRDQGEKLFF
>TRBJ2-5|TRBD2|TRBV11-1|.
TGTGCCAGCAGCTTAGGGAGCGGGAAAAGGACCCAGTACTTC
CASSLGSGKRTQYF
>TRBJ2-1|TRBD2|TRBV19|.
TGTGCCAGTAGTACGCAAACGGGGGGTAATGAGCAGTTCTTC
CASSTQTGGNEQFF
>TRBJ2-3|TRBD1|TRBV7-9|once
TGTGCCAGCAGCTTAGCGCCACAGGGGACGCAGTATTTT
CASSLAPQGTQYF
>TRBJ1-2|.|TRBV11-2|.
TGTGCCAGCAGCTTAGTAACGGGAAGGGGCTACACCTTC
CASSLVTGRGYTF
>TRBJ2-7|.|TRBV7-2|.
TGTGCCAGCAGCACCAGGGTTAATTCCTACGAGCAGTACTTC
CASSTRVNSYEQYF
>TRBJ2-1|.|TRBV7-2|.
TGTGCCAGCAGCTTAATAGGGATTGGTCCAGATGAGCAGTTCTTC
CASSLIGIGPDEQFF
>TRBJ1-1|.|TRBV4-3|.
TGCGCCAGCAGCCATGGGAAGGGGTCGGCTTTCTTT
CASSHGKGSAFF
>TRBJ2-7|.|TRBV2|few
TGTGCCAGCAGTGCCCACAACAGGGTTACCTACGAGCAGTACTTC
CASSAHNRVTYEQYF
>TRBJ2-5|.|TRBV5-6|.
TGTGCCAGCAGCTTGCCAGAGACCCAGTACTTC
CASSLPETQYF
>TRBJ2-1|TRBD2|TRBV7-9|.
TGTGCCAGCAGCCCACAAGGCCTAGCGGGATCGGATGAGCAGTTCTTC
CASSPQGLAGSDEQFF
>TRBJ1-1|.|TRBV20-1|.
TGCAGTGCTAGCCCCATACCTGAAGCTTTCTTT
CSASPIPEAFF
>TRBJ1-1|.|TRBV6-5|.
TGTGCCAGCAGCCCCGGGTACGTCTTCACTGAAGCTTTCTTT
CASSPGYVFTEAFF
>TRBJ1-1|TRBD1|TRBV13|once
TGTGCCAGCAGCTCTCTCGGACAGGGACCAACTGAAGCTTTCTTT
CASSSLGQGPTEAFF